This entry lists 19 T cell receptor beta chains sequenced from one sample in a study of cytomegalovirus exposure and HLA in healthy donors (dated by TCRdb to 2015 to 2018). The library was produced with the immunoSEQ multiplex PCR assay. For the multiplex PCR, a mixture combining 60 forward primers for TCR Vbeta segments and 13 reverse primers for TCR Jbeta segments was used. Drawn from immuneACCESS, this table holds only the in-frame rearrangements with V and J called that TCRdb kept. Clones are partly lost; checked studies trace under half to an unresolved V gene and leave the rest unexplained. Within this sample are roughly 100,000 clones, with 69% of them counted one time only. Together, the top ten hold roughly 3.2% of the sample. Input material: PBMCs. These receptor sequences come from a man aged 25-45 years in good health and CMV-seronegative.

This clone has just a few counts. This sequence joins TRBV7-6 and TRBJ2-7, with 7 bases lining up with TRBD2. The CDR3 is made up of 15 amino acids. Germline loops: CDR1 SGHVS, CDR2 FNYEAQ. After removal of 0 bases from V and 7 bases from J, the junction contained 9 bases not matched to a gene. The CDR3 DNA follows: TGTGCCAGCAGCTTAGCCTCGGGAGGAGGAGGGGAGCAGTACTTC. Encoded protein: CASSLASGGGGEQYF.

The rearrangement uses TRBV5-1 and TRBJ1-2; TRBD1 is a possible D gene (5 bases). Germline V gene sequence: CDR1 SGHRS, CDR2 YFSETQ. This CDR3 region has 17 residues. V was shortened by 0 bases and J by 6 bases, with 21 bases between the two germline ends. For the CDR3, the DNA is TGCGCCAGCAGCTTGGCCCCGCAGGCCGGGGGGATTGATGGCTACACCTTC. This gives the protein CASSLAPQAGGIDGYTF.

This clone has more than one count but fewer than ten. J is TRBJ1-1 and V is TRBV5-4; tentative D call: TRBD1 (5 bases). Trimming removed 0 bases from V and 6 bases from J, with 12 bases in between. Germline V gives CDR1 SGHNT, CDR2 YYREEE (reference sequence). The CDR3 is 14 amino acids. As DNA, the CDR3 is TGTGCCAGCAGCTTGGGCGGGGGAAGGGCTGAAGCTTTCTTT. It codes for CASSLGGGRAEAFF.

The V and J genes are TRBV6-1 and TRBJ2-2; 9 bases map to TRBD1. Germline CDR1 MNHNS, CDR2 SASEGT. The CDR3 length is 16 residues. V dropped 4 bases and J dropped 3; count of bases not matched to a gene: 6. CDR3 amino acids: CASSVYRGHDTGELFF. Written as DNA, the CDR3 is TGTGCCAGCAGTGTTTACAGGGGGCACGACACCGGGGAGCTGTTTTTT.

The chain has TRBV6-5 and TRBJ2-5, with D perhaps TRBD2 (5 bases). The germline CDR1 and CDR2 sequences are MNHEY and SVGAGI. V lost 2 bases and J 7 bases, leaving 17 bases between the germline ends. CDR3 length: 15 residues. The CDR3 region has the DNA TGTGCCAGCAGTTACCGGTGGGAGCCCGTTTCGACCCAGTACTTC. Amino acids: CASSYRWEPVSTQYF.

The chain links TRBV29-1 to TRBJ2-7, with D maybe TRBD1 (6 bases). V was trimmed by 6 bases and J by 2 bases, leaving 14 bases between them. The CDR3 runs 13 residues. Germline CDR1 is SQVTM and CDR2 is ANQGSEA. As DNA, the CDR3 is TGCAGCGTGTTGGGACACTCGACCTACGAGCAGTACTTC. Translation: CSVLGHSTYEQYF.

The chain joins TRBV7-2 to TRBJ1-2, with D unresolved. CDR3 length: 16 residues. V shed 1 base and J shed 1 base, with 13 bases lying between them. Germline CDR1 reads SGHTA; CDR2 reads FQGNSA. The chain's CDR3 is CASSLGAFLGNYGYTF. In nucleotides, the CDR3 is TGTGCCAGCAGCTTAGGGGCGTTCCTCGGTAACTATGGCTACACCTTC. The variable domain in full, completed from reference TRBV7-2 and TRBJ1-2, reads GAGVSQSPSNKVTEKGKDVELRCDPISGHTALYWYRQSLGQGLEFLIYFQGNSAPDKSGLPSDRFSAERTGGSVSTLTIQRTQQEDSAVYLCASSLGAFLGNYGYTFGSGTRLTVV.

V usage is TRBV19 and J usage is TRBJ1-2; D unresolved. Trimming took off 4 bases at V and 0 bases at J, with 9 bases between the two ends. The germline V gene encodes CDR1 LNHDA and CDR2 SQIVND (reference sequence). The CDR3 is 14 amino acids. CDR3 coding DNA: TGTGCCAGTAGTACAGGATCAGCTAACTATGGCTACACCTTC. This translates into CASSTGSANYGYTF.

The chain combines TRBV27 with TRBJ2-7, with 7 bases matching TRBD1. Germline trimming cut 5 bases from V and 0 bases from J; bases unmatched to any gene: 7. The CDR3 totals 15 residues. In germline, CDR1 is MNHEY, CDR2 SMNVEV (reference sequence). In DNA form, the CDR3 reads TGTGCCAGCAGTCCGACAGGGTGGAGCTCCTACGAGCAGTACTTC. Its protein is CASSPTGWSSYEQYF.

The V call is TRBV4-1, the J call TRBJ1-1, with a weak D call TRBD1 (6 bases). The CDR3 is 16 amino acids. Trimming cost V 1 base and J 4 bases, with 16 bases left between them. Germline loops: CDR1 MGHRA, CDR2 YSYEKL. The CDR3 DNA sequence: TGCGCCAGCAGCCAAGCCGAGGGGGGGAGAGGCACTGAAGCTTTCTTT. Translating it yields CASSQAEGGRGTEAFF.

This chain links TRBV4-2 with TRBJ1-5; D might be TRBD1 (5 bases). Germline CDR1 LGHNA, CDR2 YNFKEQ. The V and J ends lost 1 base and 4 bases respectively, with 11 bases between them. The CDR3 extends over 15 amino acids. CDR3 coding DNA: TGTGCCAGCAGCCAAGCACCTCGGGGGAATCAGCCCCAGCATTTT. Its protein is CASSQAPRGNQPQHF.

The chain combines TRBV29-1 with TRBJ2-1; 7 bases map to TRBD2. After removal of 4 bases from V and 6 bases from J, the junction contained 6 bases not matched to a gene. Per germline, CDR1 SQVTM and CDR2 ANQGSEA. The CDR3 covers 13 residues. The CDR3, as DNA: TGCAGCGTTGGTGGGAGGGCCGGCAATGAGCAGTTCTTC. It is translated as CSVGGRAGNEQFF.

The J gene is TRBJ2-7, the V gene TRBV4-1; 9 bases agree with TRBD2. From germline, CDR1 is MGHRA and CDR2 YSYEKL. J was trimmed by 4 bases and V by 6 bases; bases with no gene match: 13. The CDR3 consists of 16 residues. The CDR3 nucleotides are TGCGCCAGCAGTATAGCGGGAGCGGAGTTCGGGTACGAGCAGTACTTC. Translation gives CASSIAGAEFGYEQYF.

The chain is built from TRBV30 and TRBJ2-7, with D tentatively TRBD1 (5 bases). The V gene's germline CDR1 is GTSNPN and CDR2 SVGIG (reference sequence). The V gene lost 3 bases and the J gene lost 2 bases, with 8 bases spanning the gap. This CDR3 spans 12 amino acids. The CDR3 region is CAWSPRAYEQYF. The CDR3 DNA follows: TGTGCCTGGAGCCCCAGGGCCTACGAGCAGTACTTC.

The CDR3 here is CASSGPGTSGPYEQYF. CDR3 nucleotides: TGTGCCAGCAGCGGGCCTGGGACTAGCGGACCTTACGAGCAGTACTTC. The V gene is TRBV7-2, the J gene TRBJ2-7; 11 bases line up with TRBD2. Trimming took 5 bases from V and 4 from J; bases not matched to a gene: 10. The CDR3 contains 16 residues. The germline V gene encodes CDR1 SGHTA and CDR2 FQGNSA.

The chain employs TRBV19 and TRBJ2-1; 8 nucleotides line up with TRBD2. Trimming cost V 3 bases and J 7 bases; bases outside gene matches: 8. This CDR3 spans 15 amino acids. Per the germline V gene, CDR1 is LNHDA and CDR2 is SQIVND (reference sequence). CDR3 coding DNA: TGTGCCAGTAGTATGCTGGCGGGAGGAAGGAATGAGCAGTTCTTC. It yields the protein CASSMLAGGRNEQFF.

Of note for this clone: The sample carries other DNA sequences with the same CDR3. The chain recombines TRBV28 with TRBJ2-4; 7 nucleotides agree with TRBD1. Germline trimming cut 5 bases from V and 4 bases from J; bases unmatched to any gene: 11. Germline V gene data show CDR1 as MDHEN and CDR2 as SYDVKM. This CDR3 spans 16 amino acids. Here the CDR3 reads CASSPKGSTGKNIQYF. The CDR3 DNA reads TGTGCCAGCAGTCCTAAAGGCTCGACAGGGAAAAACATTCAGTACTTC.

This chain joins TRBV7-8 and TRBJ2-5; 7 bases are a match to TRBD1. The J call may not be correct, given that the DNA end is closer to TRBJ2-7. Germline V CDR1 and CDR2: SGHVS, FQNEAQ. The CDR3 loop spans 16 amino acids. For the CDR3, the DNA is TGTGCCAGCAGCCCCCCTAGACAGGGTTTGGCCGACGAGCAGTACTTC. As protein: CASSPPRQGLADEQYF.

The DNA of the CDR3 is TGCGCCAGCAGCAAGACAGGGGGCCCAAATCAGCCCCAGCATTTT. As protein: CASSKTGGPNQPQHF. This chain uses TRBV5-1 with TRBJ1-5, with 10 bases lining up with TRBD1. V was pared by 4 bases and J by 4 bases, with 5 bases of the junction left unmatched. CDR1 and CDR2 (germline): SGHRS, YFSETQ. The CDR3 is 15 residues long.